This T cell receptor beta chain appears in the sequencing data of a study of blood T cell repertoires in COVID-19. Germline V gives CDR1 LNHDA, CDR2 SQIVND (reference sequence). There are 14 residues in the CDR3. Trimming cost V 7 bases and J 7 bases; bases outside gene matches: 7. The protocol was immunoSEQ multiplex PCR, while the TCRdb copy is restricted to in-frame clones and leaves out a portion. The table shows 140,000 to 150,000 clones, with about 87% occurring only once. The gene calls are TRBV19 and TRBJ1-2; 12 bases are a match to TRBD1. The sequencing input was peripheral blood. This receptor was taken from a human donor with COVID-19, enrolled during active disease. The donor label of this sample is uncertain. This CDR3 reads CASTLGTGGRGYTF. DNA of the CDR3: TGTGCCAGTACCCTAGGGACAGGGGGCCGTGGCTACACCTTC. Full variable domain (outside the CDR3, taken from reference TRBV19 and TRBJ1-2): DGGITQSPKYLFRKEGQNVTLSCEQNLNHDAMYWYRQDPGQGLRLIYYSQIVNDFQKGDIAEGYSVSREKKESFPLTVTSAQKNPTAFYLCASTLGTGGRGYTFGSGTRLTVV.